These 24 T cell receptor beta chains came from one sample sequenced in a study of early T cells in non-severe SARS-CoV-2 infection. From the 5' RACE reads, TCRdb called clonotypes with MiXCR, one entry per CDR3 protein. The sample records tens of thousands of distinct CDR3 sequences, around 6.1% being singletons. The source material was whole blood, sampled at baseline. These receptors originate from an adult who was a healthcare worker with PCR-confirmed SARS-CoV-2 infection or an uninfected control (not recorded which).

CDR3 DNA sequence: TGTGCCAGCAGCTTTGGGTTAGAGGACACCGGGGAGCTGTTTTTT. The encoded protein is CASSFGLEDTGELFF. The chain recombines TRBV11-2 with TRBJ2-2; D is unclear. V lost 3 bases and J 3 bases, leaving 11 bases between the germline ends. There are 15 residues in the CDR3. Per germline, CDR1 SGHAT and CDR2 FQNNGV.

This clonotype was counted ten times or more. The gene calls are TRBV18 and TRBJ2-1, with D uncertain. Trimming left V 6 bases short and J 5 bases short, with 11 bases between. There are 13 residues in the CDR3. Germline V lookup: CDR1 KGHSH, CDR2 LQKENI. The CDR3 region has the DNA TGTGCCAGCTCTCCCGGACGGAACAATGAGCAGTTCTTC. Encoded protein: CASSPGRNNEQFF.

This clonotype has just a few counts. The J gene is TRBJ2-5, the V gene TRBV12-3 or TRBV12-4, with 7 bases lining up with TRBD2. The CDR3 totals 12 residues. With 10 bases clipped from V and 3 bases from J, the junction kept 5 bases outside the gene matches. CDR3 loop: CATSRGEETQYF. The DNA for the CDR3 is TGTGCCACAAGTCGGGGGGAAGAGACCCAGTACTTC.

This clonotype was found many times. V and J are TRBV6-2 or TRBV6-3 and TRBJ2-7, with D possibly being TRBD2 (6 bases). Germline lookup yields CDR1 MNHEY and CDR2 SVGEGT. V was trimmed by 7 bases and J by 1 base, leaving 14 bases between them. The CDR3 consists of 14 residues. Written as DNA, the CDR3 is TGTGCCAGCACCACCTCGGGACTGTCCTACGAGCAGTACTTC. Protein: CASTTSGLSYEQYF.

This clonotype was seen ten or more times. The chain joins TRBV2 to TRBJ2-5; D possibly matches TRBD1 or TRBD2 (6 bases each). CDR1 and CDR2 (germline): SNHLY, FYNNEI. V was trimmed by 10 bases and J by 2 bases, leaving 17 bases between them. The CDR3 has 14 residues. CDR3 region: CAKGDWPRQETQYF. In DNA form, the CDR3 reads TGTGCCAAGGGGGACTGGCCGAGGCAAGAGACCCAGTACTTC.

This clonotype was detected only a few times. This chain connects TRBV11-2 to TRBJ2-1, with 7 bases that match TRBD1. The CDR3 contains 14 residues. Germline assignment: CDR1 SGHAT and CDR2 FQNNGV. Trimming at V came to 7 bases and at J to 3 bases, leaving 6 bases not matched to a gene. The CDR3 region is CASNGAGGYNEQFF. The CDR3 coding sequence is TGTGCCAGCAACGGGGCAGGGGGCTACAATGAGCAGTTCTTC.

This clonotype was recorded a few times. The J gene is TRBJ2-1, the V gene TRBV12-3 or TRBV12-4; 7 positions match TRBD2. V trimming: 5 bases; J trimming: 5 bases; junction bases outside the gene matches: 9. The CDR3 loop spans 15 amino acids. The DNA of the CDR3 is TGTGCCAGCAGTCCGGGCGGGAGAGTCGACAATGAGCAGTTCTTC. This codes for CASSPGGRVDNEQFF.

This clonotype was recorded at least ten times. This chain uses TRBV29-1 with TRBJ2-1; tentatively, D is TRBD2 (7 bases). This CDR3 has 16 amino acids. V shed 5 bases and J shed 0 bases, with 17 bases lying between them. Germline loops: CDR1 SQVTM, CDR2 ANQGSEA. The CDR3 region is CSVKVGGLSSYNEQFF. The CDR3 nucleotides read TGCAGCGTTAAAGTCGGGGGGCTCAGCTCCTACAATGAGCAGTTCTTC.

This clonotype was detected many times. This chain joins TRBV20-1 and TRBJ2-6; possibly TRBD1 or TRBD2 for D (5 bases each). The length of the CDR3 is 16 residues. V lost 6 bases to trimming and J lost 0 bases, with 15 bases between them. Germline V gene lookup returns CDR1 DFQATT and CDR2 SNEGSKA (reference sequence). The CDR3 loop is CSASSRGFSGANVLTF. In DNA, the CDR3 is TGCAGTGCCAGCTCACGGGGCTTCTCTGGGGCCAACGTCCTGACTTTC.

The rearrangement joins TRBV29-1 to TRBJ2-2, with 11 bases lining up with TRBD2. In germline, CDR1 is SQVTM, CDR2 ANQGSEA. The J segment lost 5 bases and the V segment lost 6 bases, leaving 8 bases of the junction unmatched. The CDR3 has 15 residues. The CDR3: CSVRLAGTETGELFF. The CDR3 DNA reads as TGCAGCGTGCGACTAGCGGGAACCGAGACCGGGGAGCTGTTTTTT.

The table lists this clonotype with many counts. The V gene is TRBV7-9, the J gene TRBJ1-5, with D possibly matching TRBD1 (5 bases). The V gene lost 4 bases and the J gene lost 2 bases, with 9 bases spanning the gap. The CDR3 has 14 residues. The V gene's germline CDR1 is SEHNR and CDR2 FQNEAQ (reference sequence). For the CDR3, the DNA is TGTGCCAGCAGCTCCGGGGGGGGCAATCAGCCCCAGCATTTT. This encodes CASSSGGGNQPQHF.

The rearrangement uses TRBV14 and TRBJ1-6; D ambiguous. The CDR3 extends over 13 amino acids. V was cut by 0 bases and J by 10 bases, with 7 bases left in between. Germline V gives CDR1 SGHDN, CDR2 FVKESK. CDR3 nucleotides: TGTGCCAGCAGCCAAGATCTTCGGTCACCCCTCCACTTT. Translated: CASSQDLRSPLHF.

The CDR3 nucleotides are TGTGCCAGCAGCTTAAGAGATAGCTCCTACGAGCAGTACTTC. Protein product: CASSLRDSSYEQYF. The chain joins TRBV7-2 to TRBJ2-7; no firm D call. CDR3 length: 14 amino acids. Trimming shortened V by 2 bases and J by 0 bases, and 8 bases separated the two germline ends. The germline gives CDR1 SGHTA, CDR2 FQGNSA.

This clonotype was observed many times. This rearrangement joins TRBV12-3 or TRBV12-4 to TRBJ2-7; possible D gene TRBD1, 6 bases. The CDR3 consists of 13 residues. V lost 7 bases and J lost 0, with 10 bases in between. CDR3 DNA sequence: TGTGCCAGCATGGGGGCGGACTCCTACGAGCAGTACTTC. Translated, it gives CASMGADSYEQYF.

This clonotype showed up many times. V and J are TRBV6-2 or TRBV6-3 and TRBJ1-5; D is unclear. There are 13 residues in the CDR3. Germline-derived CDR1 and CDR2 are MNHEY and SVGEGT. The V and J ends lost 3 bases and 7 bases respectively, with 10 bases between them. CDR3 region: CASSYGEIQPQHF. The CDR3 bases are TGTGCCAGCAGTTATGGGGAAATCCAGCCCCAGCATTTT.

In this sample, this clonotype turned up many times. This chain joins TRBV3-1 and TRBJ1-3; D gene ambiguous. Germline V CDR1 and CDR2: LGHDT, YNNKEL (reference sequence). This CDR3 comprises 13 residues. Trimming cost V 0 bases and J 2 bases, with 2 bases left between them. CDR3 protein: CASSQEAGNTIYF. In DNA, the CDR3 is TGTGCCAGCAGCCAAGAAGCTGGAAACACCATATATTTT.

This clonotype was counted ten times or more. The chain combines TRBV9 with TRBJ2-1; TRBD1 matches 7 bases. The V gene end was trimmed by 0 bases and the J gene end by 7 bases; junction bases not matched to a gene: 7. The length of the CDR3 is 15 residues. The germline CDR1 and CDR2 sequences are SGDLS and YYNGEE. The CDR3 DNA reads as TGTGCCAGCAGCGTAGAAGATGGCAGGGGGAATGAGCAGTTCTTC. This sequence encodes CASSVEDGRGNEQFF.

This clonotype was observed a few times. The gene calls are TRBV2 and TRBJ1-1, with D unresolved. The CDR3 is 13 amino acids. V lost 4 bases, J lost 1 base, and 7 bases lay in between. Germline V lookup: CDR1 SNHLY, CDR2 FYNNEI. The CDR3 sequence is CASSGVANTEAFF. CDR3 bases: TGTGCCAGCAGTGGGGTAGCGAACACTGAAGCTTTCTTT.

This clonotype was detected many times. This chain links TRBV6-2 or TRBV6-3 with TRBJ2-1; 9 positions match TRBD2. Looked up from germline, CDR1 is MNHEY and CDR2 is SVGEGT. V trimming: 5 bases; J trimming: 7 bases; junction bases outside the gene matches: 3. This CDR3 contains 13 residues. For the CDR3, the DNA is TGTGCCAGCAGTGAGCGGGGGGAAAATGAGCAGTTCTTC. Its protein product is CASSERGENEQFF.

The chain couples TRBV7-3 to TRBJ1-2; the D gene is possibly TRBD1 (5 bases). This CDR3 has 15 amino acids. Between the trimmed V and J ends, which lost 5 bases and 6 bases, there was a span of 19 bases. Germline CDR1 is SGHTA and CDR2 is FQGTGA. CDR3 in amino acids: CASSPTGGRVDGYTF. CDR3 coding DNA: TGTGCCAGCAGCCCCACTGGGGGTAGGGTGGATGGCTACACCTTC. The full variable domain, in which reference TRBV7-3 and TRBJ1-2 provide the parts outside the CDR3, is GAGVSQTPSNKVTEKGKYVELRCDPISGHTALYWYRQSLGQGPEFLIYFQGTGAADDSGLPNDRFFAVRPEGSVSTLKIQRTERGDSAVYLCASSPTGGRVDGYTFGSGTRLTVV.

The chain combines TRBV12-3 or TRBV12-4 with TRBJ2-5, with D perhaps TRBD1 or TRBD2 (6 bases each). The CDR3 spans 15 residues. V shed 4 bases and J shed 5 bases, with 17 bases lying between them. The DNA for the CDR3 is TGTGCCAGCAGTTCGTCGACTAGGAGGGGGGAGACCCAGTACTTC. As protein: CASSSSTRRGETQYF.

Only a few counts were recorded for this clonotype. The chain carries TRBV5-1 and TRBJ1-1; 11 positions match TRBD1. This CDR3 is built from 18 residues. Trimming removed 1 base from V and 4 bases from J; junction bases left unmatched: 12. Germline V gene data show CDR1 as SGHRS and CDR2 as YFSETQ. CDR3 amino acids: CASSLTPGTGGFGTEAFF. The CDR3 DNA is TGCGCCAGCAGCTTGACCCCGGGGACAGGGGGATTTGGCACTGAAGCTTTCTTT.

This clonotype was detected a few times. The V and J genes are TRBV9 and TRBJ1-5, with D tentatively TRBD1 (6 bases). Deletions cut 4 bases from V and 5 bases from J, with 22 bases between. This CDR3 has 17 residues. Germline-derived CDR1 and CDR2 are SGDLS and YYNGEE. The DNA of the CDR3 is TGTGCCAGCAGCCCCACGGTGGGGGGGCGGAAACATCAGCCCCAGCATTTT. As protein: CASSPTVGGRKHQPQHF.

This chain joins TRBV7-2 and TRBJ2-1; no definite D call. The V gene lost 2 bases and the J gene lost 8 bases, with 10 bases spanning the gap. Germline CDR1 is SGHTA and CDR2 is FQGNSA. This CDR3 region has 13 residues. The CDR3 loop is CASSLPIADEQFF. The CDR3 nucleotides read TGTGCCAGCAGCTTACCTATAGCTGATGAGCAGTTCTTC.